Sequencing of this T cell receptor beta chain was carried out in a study of regulatory T cells in long-lasting Graves disease. General study points: Persistent cases favored TRBV28, TRBJ1-2 and TRBJ2-5. Persistent patients shared more public clonotypes (around 3,000) than new patients (just under 1,000).

The time point is: newly diagnosed GD, antithyroid drugs for less than 3 months. TCR sequences were obtained from RNA taken from PBMCs. Through Arm-PCR of CDR3 regions and iRepertoire HTBI primers, TCR beta libraries were built. TCRdb processed the multiplex PCR reads anew with MiXCR; each CDR3 protein has one entry. The sample shows over 500,000 distinct CDR3 sequences, roughly a sixth of them seen only once. CDR1 is SGHRS, CDR2 YFSETQ, per germline. CDR3 length: 15 amino acids. The V end lost 0 bases, the J end lost 6 bases, and 13 bases lay between the germline ends. On this clonotype itself: Its antigen is still unknown.

These data were also reused for a study on T cells in Graves' hyperthyroidism and ophthalmopathy. That source adds: Reasons for excluding patients were uncontrolled infection, other autoimmune disease, pregnancy or lactation. The HTBI primer set served for first-round RT-PCR of the TCR CDR3.

The V and J genes are TRBV5-1 and TRBJ2-1; D is unresolved. The TCR originated in a man in his late teens or twenties with Graves disease. This specimen was peripheral blood mononuclear cells (PBMCs), taken at new diagnosis, from a patient treated with antithyroid drugs. The CDR3 sequence: CASSLGANAPNEQFF. The CDR3 DNA reads TGCGCCAGCAGCTTGGGGGCCAACGCCCCCAATGAGCAGTTCTTC.